The following is a T cell receptor (beta chain) sequence with its context. This sample stems from a study of technical replicates of blood from several donors. Trimming took off 0 bases at V and 5 bases at J, with 4 bases between the two ends. Germline-derived CDR1 and CDR2 are MGHRA and YSYEKL. The CDR3 totals 12 residues. Clones were sequenced by immunoSEQ multiplex PCR, and TCRdb holds only the in-frame ones, with some missing. This sample has approximately 81,000 clones, with 95% to 97% found just once. The clonotype was recovered from a human donor in good health. The gene calls are TRBV4-1 and TRBJ1-2; D call uncertain. The sequenced sample was T cells isolated from PBMCs. The CDR3 sequence is CASSQDRYGYTF. For the CDR3, the DNA is TGCGCCAGCAGCCAAGACCGTTATGGCTACACCTTC.